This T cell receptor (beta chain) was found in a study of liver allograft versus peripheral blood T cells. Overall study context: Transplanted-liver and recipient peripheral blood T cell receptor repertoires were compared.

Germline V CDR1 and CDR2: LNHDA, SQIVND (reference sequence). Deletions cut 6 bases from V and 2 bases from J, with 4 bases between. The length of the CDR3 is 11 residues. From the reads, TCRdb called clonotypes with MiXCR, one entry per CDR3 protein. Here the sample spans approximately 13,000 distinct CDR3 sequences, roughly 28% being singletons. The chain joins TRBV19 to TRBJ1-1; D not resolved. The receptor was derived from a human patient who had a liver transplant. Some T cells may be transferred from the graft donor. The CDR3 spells CASRLNTEAFF. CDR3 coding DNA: TGTGCCAGTAGACTAAACACTGAAGCTTTCTTT.